This T cell receptor (beta chain) was observed in a study of Ad26.COV2.S vaccination and SARS-CoV-2 variants. Background on the study: Ad26.COV2.S, an intramuscular injection, was given once or twice 56 days apart. Study-wide results and limits: The TCR breadth and depth analyses may have produced an underestimate of total T cell responses. Participants in the vaccine arm had higher spike-specific TCR breadth; placebo recipients had lower.

Treatment here: 15 to 20 received Ad26.COV2.S at low or high dose, single or two shots; roughly five received placebo; per-sample allocation not given. All samples were drawn on day 63, counting from the first vaccine or placebo injection. In regard to this clone: Its specificity is not known.

Germline CDR1 is SGHTA and CDR2 is FQGNSA. Trimming removed 6 bases from V and 2 bases from J, with 21 bases in between. CDR3 size: 17 residues. The protocol was immunoSEQ multiplex PCR, while the TCRdb copy is restricted to in-frame clones and leaves out a portion. Altogether hundreds of thousands of clones are present, around nine tenths being singletons, with the ten largest covering roughly 3.2%. The receptor's source is a person aged 18-60 years who received the Ad26.COV2.S COVID-19 vaccine or a placebo. The rearrangement links TRBV7-2 to TRBJ2-3; D uncertain. This specimen consisted of peripheral blood, obtained in a trial of Ad26.COV2.S vaccine versus placebo. The CDR3 coding sequence is TGTGCCAGCAGTCCTACGAGTCGAGCTACTTCCACAGATACGCAGTATTTT. Encoded protein: CASSPTSRATSTDTQYF.